These 6 T cell receptor beta chains share one sample of origin, sequenced in a study of blood T cell repertoires in COVID-19. Method: immunoSEQ multiplex PCR; TCRdb's copy keeps in-frame clones and lacks some. The table includes 110,000 or so clones, about 85% detected once. Sequencing input: peripheral blood. The receptors come from a human donor in a cohort sampled during active COVID-19.

The CDR3 loop is CASSLGTTGNSPLHF. DNA for the CDR3: TGTGCCAGCAGCTTAGGGACTACGGGTAATTCACCCCTCCACTTT. The chain employs TRBV7-6 and TRBJ1-6; D gene ambiguous. Germline V lookup: CDR1 SGHVS, CDR2 FNYEAQ. This CDR3 has 15 amino acids. V was trimmed by 1 base and J by 6 bases, leaving 10 bases between them.

V usage is TRBV12-2 and J usage is TRBJ1-5; the table's D call, TRBD1, was not checked against the DNA. TRBV12-2 is termed a pseudogene. The CDR3 runs to 19 residues. The CDR3 region is CASRLVYGTGAICNQPQHF. As DNA, the CDR3 is TGTGCAAGTCGCTTAGTCTATGGGACAGGGGCCATCTGCAATCAGCCCCAGCATTTT.

The V call is TRBV4-1, the J call TRBJ1-2, with D possibly matching TRBD1 (5 bases). Germline CDR1 and CDR2: MGHRA and YSYEKL. CDR3 length: 15 residues. V lost 1 base and J lost 2, with 11 bases in between. CDR3 amino acids: CASSQAGGGNYGYTF. DNA for the CDR3: TGCGCCAGCAGCCAAGCTGGGGGAGGCAACTATGGCTACACCTTC.

The chain carries TRBV9 and TRBJ2-1, with TRBD1 matching over 7 bases. J lost 8 bases, V lost 6 bases, and 14 bases had no gene match. Germline V gene lookup returns CDR1 SGDLS and CDR2 YYNGEE. This CDR3 region has 15 residues. The CDR3 nucleotides are TGTGCCAGCACGAGGGGGCTCCTGTTGGAGTATGAGCAGTTCTTC. It translates to CASTRGLLLEYEQFF.

The J gene is TRBJ2-5, the V gene TRBV6-5, with 8 bases identical to TRBD1. Germline values: CDR1 MNHEY, CDR2 SVGAGI. CDR3 length: 14 residues. V shed 6 bases, J shed 2 bases, and the junction held 5 bases outside the gene matches. The CDR3 sequence: CASSARGLQETQYF. DNA for the CDR3: TGTGCCAGCAGCGCCAGGGGGCTTCAAGAGACCCAGTACTTC.

The chain recombines TRBV4-1 with TRBJ2-1; D is undetermined. The CDR3 contains 13 residues. The germline V gene has CDR1 MGHRA and CDR2 YSYEKL. V was clipped by 3 bases and J by 7 bases, with 10 bases between them. CDR3 nucleotide sequence: TGCGCCAGCAGCCACCACAATCAAAATGAGCAGTTCTTC. The encoded protein is CASSHHNQNEQFF.